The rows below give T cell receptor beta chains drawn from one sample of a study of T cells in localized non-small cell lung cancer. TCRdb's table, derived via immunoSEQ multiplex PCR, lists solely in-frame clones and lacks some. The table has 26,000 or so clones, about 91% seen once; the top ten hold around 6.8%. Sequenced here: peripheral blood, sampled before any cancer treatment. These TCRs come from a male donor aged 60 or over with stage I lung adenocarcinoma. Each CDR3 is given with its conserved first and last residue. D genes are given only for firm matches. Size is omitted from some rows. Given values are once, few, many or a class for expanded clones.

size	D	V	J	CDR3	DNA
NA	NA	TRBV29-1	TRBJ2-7	CSVEGGGAEQYF	TGCAGCGTTGAAGGTGGGGGGGCCGAGCAGTACTTC
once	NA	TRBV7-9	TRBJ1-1	CASSFFSQGASPANTEAFF	TGTGCCAGCAGCTTCTTTTCGCAGGGTGCGTCACCCGCGAACACTGAAGCTTTCTTT
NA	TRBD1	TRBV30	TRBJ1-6	CARQQGTNSPLHF	TGTGCCCGCCAACAGGGGACGAATTCACCCCTCCACTTT
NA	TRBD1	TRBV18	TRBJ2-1	CASSPGTGRDEQFF	TGTGCCAGCTCCCCGGGGACAGGGAGGGATGAGCAGTTCTTC
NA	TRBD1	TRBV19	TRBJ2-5	CASKEGTGETQYF	TGTGCCAGTAAGGAGGGGACAGGGGAGACCCAGTACTTC
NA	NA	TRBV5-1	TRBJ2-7	CASSLPGDPYEQYF	TGCGCCAGCAGCCTCCCCGGGGATCCCTACGAGCAGTACTTC
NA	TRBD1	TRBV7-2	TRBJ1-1	CASSPQGDTEAFF	TGTGCCAGCAGCCCCCAGGGGGACACTGAAGCTTTCTTT
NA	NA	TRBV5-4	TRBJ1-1	CASSTQGYMNTEAFF	TGTGCCAGCAGCACACAGGGCTACATGAACACTGAAGCTTTCTTT
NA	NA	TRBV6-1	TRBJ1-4	CASSVGLGATRSEKLFF	TGTGCCAGCAGTGTAGGCTTAGGGGCCACGAGAAGTGAAAAACTGTTTTTT
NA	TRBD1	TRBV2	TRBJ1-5	CASKGDSSNQPQHF	TGTGCCAGCAAAGGGGACAGTAGCAATCAGCCCCAGCATTTT
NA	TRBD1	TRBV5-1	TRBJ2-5	CASSEGQGLKTQYF	TGCGCCAGCAGCGAGGGACAGGGATTGAAGACCCAGTACTTC
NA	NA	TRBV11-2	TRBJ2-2	CASNLDQGATGELFF	TGTGCCAGCAACCTGGACCAGGGTGCCACCGGGGAGCTGTTTTTT
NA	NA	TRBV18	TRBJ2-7	CASSLESGASYEQYF	TGTGCCAGCTCACTAGAATCAGGGGCCTCCTACGAGCAGTACTTC
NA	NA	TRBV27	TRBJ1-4	CASRLGGIGEKLFF	TGTGCCAGCAGGTTAGGGGGGATCGGTGAAAAACTGTTTTTT
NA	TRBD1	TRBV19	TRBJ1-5	CASKGQGNQPQHF	TGTGCCTCAAAGGGACAGGGAAATCAGCCCCAGCATTTT
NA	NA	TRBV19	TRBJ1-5	CASSGSGGNQPQHF	TGTGCCAGTAGCGGCAGTGGAGGAAATCAGCCCCAGCATTTT
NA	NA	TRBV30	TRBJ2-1	CAWMTLGPYNEQFF	TGTGCCTGGATGACCCTCGGACCCTACAATGAGCAGTTCTTC
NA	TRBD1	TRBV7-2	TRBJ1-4	CASSPRQGKGEKLFF	TGTGCCAGCAGCCCTAGACAGGGGAAGGGTGAAAAACTGTTTTTT
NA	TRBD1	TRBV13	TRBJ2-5	CASSLITGVQETQYF	TGTGCCAGCAGCCTCATCACAGGGGTGCAAGAGACCCAGTACTTC
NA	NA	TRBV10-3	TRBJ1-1	CAISDLRTRIGPLDVNTEAFF	TGTGCCATCAGTGACTTAAGGACCAGAATCGGACCTCTGGACGTGAACACTGAAGCTTTCTTT
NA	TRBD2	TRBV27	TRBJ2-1	CASSKGLAGYYNEQFF	TGTGCCAGCAGTAAGGGGCTAGCGGGGTACTACAATGAGCAGTTCTTC
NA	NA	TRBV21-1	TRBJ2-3	CASSNNTRLAGGTDTQYF	TGTGCCAGCAGCAATAATACGAGACTAGCGGGGGGCACAGATACGCAGTATTTT
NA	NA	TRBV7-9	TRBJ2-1	CASSDQGAGVRFF	TGTGCCAGCAGCGACCAGGGGGCGGGGGTGAGGTTCTTC
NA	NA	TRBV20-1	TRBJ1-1	CSDRGGTEAFF	TGCAGTGACCGGGGAGGCACTGAAGCTTTCTTT
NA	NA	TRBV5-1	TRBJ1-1	CASSGIRGNTEAFF	TGCGCCAGCAGCGGGATTAGGGGGAACACTGAAGCTTTCTTT
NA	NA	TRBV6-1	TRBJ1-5	CASSADVIGNQPQHF	TGTGCCAGCAGTGCGGACGTGATTGGCAATCAGCCCCAGCATTTT
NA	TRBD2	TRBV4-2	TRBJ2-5	CASSPTSGGETQYF	TGTGCCAGCAGCCCGACTAGCGGGGGGGAGACCCAGTACTTC
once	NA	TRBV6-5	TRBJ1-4	CASSRGGGEKLFF	TGTGCCAGCAGCAGAGGGGGGGGTGAAAAACTGTTTTTT
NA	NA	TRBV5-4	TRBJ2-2	CASSPWQGRNTGELFF	TGTGCCAGCAGCCCCTGGCAGGGGAGGAACACCGGGGAGCTGTTTTTT
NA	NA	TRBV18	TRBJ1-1	CASSLGQTTEAFF	TGTGCCAGCTCACTCGGACAGACCACTGAAGCTTTCTTT
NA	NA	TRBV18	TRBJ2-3	CASSPLGSSTDTQYF	TGTGCCAGCTCACCACTGGGGTCTAGCACAGATACGCAGTATTTT
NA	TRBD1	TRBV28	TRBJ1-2	CASSQRGLGYTF	TGTGCCAGCAGTCAGAGGGGGCTGGGCTACACCTTC
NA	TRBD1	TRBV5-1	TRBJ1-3	CASSFGQGISGNTIYF	TGCGCCAGCAGCTTTGGACAGGGAATCTCTGGAAACACCATATATTTT
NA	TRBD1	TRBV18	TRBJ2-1	CASTPTRGGTGSFNEQFF	TGTGCCAGCACCCCCACAAGAGGCGGGACAGGGTCGTTCAATGAGCAGTTCTTC
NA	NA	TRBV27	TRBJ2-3	CASSSLGDTQYF	TGTGCCAGCAGTTCACTGGGAGATACGCAGTATTTT
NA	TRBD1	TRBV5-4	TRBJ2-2	CASSKDRALAGELFF	TGTGCCAGCAGCAAAGACAGGGCCCTCGCCGGGGAGCTGTTTTTT
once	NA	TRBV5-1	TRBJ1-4	CASSSGGAGGEKLFF	TGCGCCAGCAGCTCCGGAGGGGCTGGTGGTGAAAAACTGTTTTTT
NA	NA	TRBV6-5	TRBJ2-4	CASSYSSSVAKNIQYF	TGTGCCAGCAGTTACTCGAGTAGTGTAGCCAAAAACATTCAGTACTTC
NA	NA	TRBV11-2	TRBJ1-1	CASSLQTNTEAFF	TGTGCCAGCAGCTTACAGACGAACACTGAAGCTTTCTTT
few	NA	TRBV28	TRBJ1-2	CASSFEGRNGYTF	TGTGCCAGCAGTTTCGAAGGGAGAAATGGCTACACCTTC
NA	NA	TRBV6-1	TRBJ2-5	CASSERETQYF	TGTGCCAGCAGTGAAAGGGAGACCCAGTACTTC
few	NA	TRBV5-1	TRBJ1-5	CASSPGDEVSNQPQHF	TGCGCCAGCAGCCCGGGGGATGAGGTTAGCAATCAGCCCCAGCATTTT
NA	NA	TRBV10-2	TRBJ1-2	CASSRGIYGYTF	TGCGCCAGCAGTAGGGGGATTTATGGCTACACCTTC
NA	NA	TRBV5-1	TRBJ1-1	CASSLGKGAGRLTEAFF	TGCGCCAGCAGCTTGGGGAAAGGCGCAGGGCGCCTCACTGAAGCTTTCTTT
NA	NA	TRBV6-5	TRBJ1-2	CASNNWGGYYGYTF	TGTGCCAGCAATAATTGGGGGGGATACTATGGCTACACCTTC
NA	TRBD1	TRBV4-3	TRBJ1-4	CASSHVGTGDAEKLFF	TGCGCCAGCAGCCATGTAGGGACAGGGGATGCGGAAAAACTGTTTTTT
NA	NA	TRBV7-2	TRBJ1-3	CASSLVHAGAGNTIYF	TGTGCCAGCAGCTTAGTTCATGCGGGGGCTGGAAACACCATATATTTT
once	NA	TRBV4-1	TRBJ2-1	CASSKSGESSYNEQFF	TGCGCCAGCAGCAAATCCGGGGAGAGCTCCTACAATGAGCAGTTCTTC
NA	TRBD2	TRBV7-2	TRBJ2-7	CASSHSGGAGYEQYF	TGTGCCAGCAGCCATAGCGGGGGGGCCGGGTACGAGCAGTACTTC
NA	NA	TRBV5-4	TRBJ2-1	CASSSKWEQFF	TGTGCCAGCAGCTCGAAATGGGAGCAGTTCTTC
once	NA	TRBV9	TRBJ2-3	CASSPQGGVGTDTQYF	TGTGCCAGCAGCCCCCAAGGTGGGGTCGGGACAGATACGCAGTATTTT
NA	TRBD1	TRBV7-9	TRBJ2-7	CASSMTGPYEQYF	TGTGCCAGCAGTATGACAGGGCCTTACGAGCAGTACTTC
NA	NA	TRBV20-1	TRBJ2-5	CSAKRGETQYF	TGCAGTGCTAAACGGGGGGAGACCCAGTACTTC
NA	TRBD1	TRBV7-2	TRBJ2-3	CASSLGQGMDTQYF	TGTGCCAGCAGCTTAGGACAGGGAATGGATACGCAGTATTTT
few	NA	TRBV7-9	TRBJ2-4	CASSLEVSNIQYF	TGTGCCAGCAGCTTAGAAGTGTCAAACATTCAGTACTTC
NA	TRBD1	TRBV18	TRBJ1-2	CASSPDRGNYGYTF	TGTGCCAGCTCACCCGACAGGGGCAACTATGGCTACACCTTC
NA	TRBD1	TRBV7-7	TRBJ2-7	CASSRDSRGVYEQYF	TGTGCCAGCAGCCGGGACAGTAGAGGGGTCTACGAGCAGTACTTC
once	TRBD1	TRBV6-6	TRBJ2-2	CASSYKQGNGELFF	TGTGCCAGCAGTTACAAACAGGGGAATGGGGAGCTGTTTTTT